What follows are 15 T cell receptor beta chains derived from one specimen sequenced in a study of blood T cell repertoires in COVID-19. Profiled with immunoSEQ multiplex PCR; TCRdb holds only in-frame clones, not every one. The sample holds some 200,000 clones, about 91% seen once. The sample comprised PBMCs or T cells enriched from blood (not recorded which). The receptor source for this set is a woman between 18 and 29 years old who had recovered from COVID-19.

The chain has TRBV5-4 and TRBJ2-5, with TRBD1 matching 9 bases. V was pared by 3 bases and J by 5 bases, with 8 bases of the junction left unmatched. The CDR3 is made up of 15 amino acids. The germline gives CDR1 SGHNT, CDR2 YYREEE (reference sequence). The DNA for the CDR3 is TGTGCCAGCAGCTGGAGGACAGGGGTAATGGAGACCCAGTACTTC. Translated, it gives CASSWRTGVMETQYF.

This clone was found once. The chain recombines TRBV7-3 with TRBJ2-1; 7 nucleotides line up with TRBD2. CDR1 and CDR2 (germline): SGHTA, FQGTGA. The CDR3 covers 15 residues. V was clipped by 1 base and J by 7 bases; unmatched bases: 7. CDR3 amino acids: CASSLMAGEHNEQFF. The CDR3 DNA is TGTGCCAGCAGCTTAATGGCGGGAGAACATAATGAGCAGTTCTTC.

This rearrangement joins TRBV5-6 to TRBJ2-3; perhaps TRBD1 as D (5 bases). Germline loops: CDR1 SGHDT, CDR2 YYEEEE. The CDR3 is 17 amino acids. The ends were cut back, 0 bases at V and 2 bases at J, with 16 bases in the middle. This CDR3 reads CASSLGQGSAATDTQYF. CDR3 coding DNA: TGTGCCAGCAGCTTGGGGCAGGGTTCGGCTGCCACAGATACGCAGTATTTT.

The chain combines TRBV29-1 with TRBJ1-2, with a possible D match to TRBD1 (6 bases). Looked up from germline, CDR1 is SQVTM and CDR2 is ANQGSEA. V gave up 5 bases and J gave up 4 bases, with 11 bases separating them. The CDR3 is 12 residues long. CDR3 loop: CSVSQGSYGYTF. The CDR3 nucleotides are TGCAGCGTTTCGCAGGGGTCCTATGGCTACACCTTC.

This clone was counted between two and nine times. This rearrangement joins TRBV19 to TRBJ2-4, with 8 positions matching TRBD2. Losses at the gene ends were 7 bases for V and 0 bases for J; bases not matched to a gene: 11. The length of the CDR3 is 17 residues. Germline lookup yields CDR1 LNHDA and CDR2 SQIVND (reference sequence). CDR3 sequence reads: CASNTIGGAIAKNIQYF. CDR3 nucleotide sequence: TGTGCCAGTAACACCATCGGGGGGGCCATAGCCAAAAACATTCAGTACTTC.

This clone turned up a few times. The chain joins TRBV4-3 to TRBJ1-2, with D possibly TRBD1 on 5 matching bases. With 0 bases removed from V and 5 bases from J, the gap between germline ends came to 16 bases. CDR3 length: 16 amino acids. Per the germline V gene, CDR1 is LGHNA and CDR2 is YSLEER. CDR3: CASSQDRTGRPYGYTF. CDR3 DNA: TGCGCCAGCAGCCAAGATCGAACAGGACGTCCATATGGCTACACCTTC.

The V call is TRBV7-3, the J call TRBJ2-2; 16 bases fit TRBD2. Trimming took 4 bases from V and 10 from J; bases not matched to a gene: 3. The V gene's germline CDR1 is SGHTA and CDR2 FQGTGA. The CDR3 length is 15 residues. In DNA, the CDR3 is TGTGCCAGCAGCTCTGGGACTAGCGGGAGGGAGGAGCTGTTTTTT. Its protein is CASSSGTSGREELFF.

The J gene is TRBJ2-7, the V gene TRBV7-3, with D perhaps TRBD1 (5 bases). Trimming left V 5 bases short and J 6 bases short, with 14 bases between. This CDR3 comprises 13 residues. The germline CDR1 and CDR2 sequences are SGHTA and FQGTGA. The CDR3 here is CASSPADTGEQYF. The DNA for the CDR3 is TGTGCCAGCAGCCCCGCGGACACAGGCGAGCAGTACTTC. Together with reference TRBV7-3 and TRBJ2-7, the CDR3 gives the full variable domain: GAGVSQTPSNKVTEKGKYVELRCDPISGHTALYWYRQSLGQGPEFLIYFQGTGAADDSGLPNDRFFAVRPEGSVSTLKIQRTERGDSAVYLCASSPADTGEQYFGPGTRLTVT.

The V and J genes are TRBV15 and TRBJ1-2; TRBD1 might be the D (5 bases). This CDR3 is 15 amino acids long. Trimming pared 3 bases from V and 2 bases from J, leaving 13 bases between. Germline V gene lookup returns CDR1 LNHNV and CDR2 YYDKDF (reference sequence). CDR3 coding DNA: TGTGCCACCAGCAGTCCCGGTACAGGCAACTATGGCTACACCTTC. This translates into CATSSPGTGNYGYTF.

The CDR3 DNA sequence: TGTGCCAGCTGGGCTAGCGGGAGGAACTCCTACAATGAGCAGTTCTTC. Its protein product is CASWASGRNSYNEQFF. The chain combines TRBV2 with TRBJ2-1; TRBD2 matches at 11 bases. This CDR3 spans 16 amino acids. Germline assignment: CDR1 SNHLY and CDR2 FYNNEI. V was clipped by 8 bases and J by 0 bases; unmatched bases: 6.

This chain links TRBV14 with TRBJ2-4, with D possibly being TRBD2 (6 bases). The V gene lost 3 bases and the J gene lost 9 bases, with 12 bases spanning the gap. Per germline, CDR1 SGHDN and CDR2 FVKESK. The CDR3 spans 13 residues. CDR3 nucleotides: TGTGCCAGCAGCCAGGGGAGGTCAGTCATTCAGTACTTC. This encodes CASSQGRSVIQYF.

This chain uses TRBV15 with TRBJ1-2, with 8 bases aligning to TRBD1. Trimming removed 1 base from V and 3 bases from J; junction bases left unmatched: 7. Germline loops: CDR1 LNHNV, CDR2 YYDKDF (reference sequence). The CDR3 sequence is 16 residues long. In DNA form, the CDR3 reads TGTGCCACCAGCAGAGTCACAGGGGGGCCTTACTATGGCTACACCTTC. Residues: CATSRVTGGPYYGYTF.

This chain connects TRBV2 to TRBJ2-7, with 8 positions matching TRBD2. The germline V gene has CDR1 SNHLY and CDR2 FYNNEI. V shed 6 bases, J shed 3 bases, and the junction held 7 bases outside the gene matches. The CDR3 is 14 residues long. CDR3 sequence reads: CASRAGRAGYEQYF. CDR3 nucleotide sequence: TGTGCCAGCAGAGCCGGGAGGGCCGGCTACGAGCAGTACTTC.

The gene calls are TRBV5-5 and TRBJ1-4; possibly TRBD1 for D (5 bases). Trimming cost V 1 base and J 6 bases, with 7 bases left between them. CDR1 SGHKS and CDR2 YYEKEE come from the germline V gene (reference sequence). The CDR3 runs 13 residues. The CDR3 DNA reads TGTGCCAGCAGCTTGTGGGGGGATGAAAAACTGTTTTTT. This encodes CASSLWGDEKLFF.

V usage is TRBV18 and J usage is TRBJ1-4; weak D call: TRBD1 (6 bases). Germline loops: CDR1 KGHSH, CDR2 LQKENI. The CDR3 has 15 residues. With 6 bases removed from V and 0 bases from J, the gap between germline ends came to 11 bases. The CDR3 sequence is CASSPGQSTNEKLFF. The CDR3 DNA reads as TGTGCCAGCTCCCCCGGACAGTCAACTAATGAAAAACTGTTTTTT.